This is a list of T cell receptor beta chains from one sample in a study of cytomegalovirus exposure and HLA in healthy donors. TCRdb keeps only in-frame clones here, not all; method: immunoSEQ multiplex PCR. The repertoire holds 200,000 to 250,000 clones, with 85% to 90% as singletons. The sequencing sample was made of PBMCs. The receptors derive from a man younger than 35 in good health and CMV-seronegative. Each CDR3 is given with its conserved first and last residue.

>13|TRBV6-6|TRBJ1-2
CASSLGQAYGYTF
>16|TRBV5-3|TRBJ2-7
CARIHPPAGASYEQYF
>15|TRBV7-8|TRBJ1-1
CASSLRVTGDTEAFF
>17|TRBV4-1|TRBJ1-2
CASSQEFRTGDTGGYTF
>16|TRBV27|TRBJ1-1
CASSLGVGAPSTEAFF
>16|TRBV11-3|TRBJ2-1
CASSLTRGSSYNEQFF
>12|TRBV27|TRBJ2-7
CASSLIQGEQYF
>15|TRBV5-1|TRBJ2-7
CASSRIAGALGEQYF
>14|TRBV6-5|TRBJ2-2
CASSYDIGTGELFF
>12|TRBV5-8|TRBJ1-6
CASSMEWPPLHF
>15|TRBV5-1|TRBJ1-5
CASSLAGQKGQPQHF
>13|TRBV19|TRBJ2-3
CASSLAATDTQYF
>16|TRBV21-1|TRBJ2-1
CASSKAAGQDINEQFF
>16|TRBV14|TRBJ2-1
CASSQDLIRSGNEQFF
>16|TRBV5-4|TRBJ2-7
CASSSVVGSGSYEQYF
>18|TRBV5-6|TRBJ2-5
CASSLAGLAGGHGETQYF
>16|TRBV4-3|TRBJ2-1
CASSQDLTFPTNEQFF
>15|TRBV5-1|TRBJ2-7
CASSLPGTGLSEQYF
>14|TRBV30|TRBJ2-1
CAWDLAGSYNEQFF
>15|TRBV7-2|TRBJ2-1
CASRPPGGPHNEQFF
>15|TRBV18|TRBJ1-4
CASSLYTATNEKLFF
>18|TRBV9|TRBJ1-1
CASSVGRGQGSASTEAFF